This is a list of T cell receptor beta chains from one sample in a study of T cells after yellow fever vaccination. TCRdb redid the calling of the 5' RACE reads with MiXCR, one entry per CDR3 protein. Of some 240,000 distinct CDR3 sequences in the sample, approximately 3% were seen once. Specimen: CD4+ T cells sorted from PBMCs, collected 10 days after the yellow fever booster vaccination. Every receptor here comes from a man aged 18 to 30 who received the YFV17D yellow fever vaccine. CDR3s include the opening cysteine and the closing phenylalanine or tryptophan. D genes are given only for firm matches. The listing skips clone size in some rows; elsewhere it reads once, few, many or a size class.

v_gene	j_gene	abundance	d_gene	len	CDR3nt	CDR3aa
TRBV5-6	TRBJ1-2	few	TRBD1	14	TGTGCCAGCAGAGTTAGACAGGGTCAATATGGCTACACCTTC	CASRVRQGQYGYTF
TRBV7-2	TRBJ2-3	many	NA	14	TGTGCCAGCACCGGACTACCCAGCACAGATACGCAGTATTTT	CASTGLPSTDTQYF
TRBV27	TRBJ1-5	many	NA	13	TGTGCCAGCAGTTTTCAGGGGAATCAGCCCCAGCATTTT	CASSFQGNQPQHF
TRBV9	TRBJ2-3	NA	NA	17	TGTGCCAGCAGCGCGCTTAAGACTAGGGGAATCACAGATACGCAGTATTTT	CASSALKTRGITDTQYF
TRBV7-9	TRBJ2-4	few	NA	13	TGTGCCAGCAGCTTAGATTTCAGCGCAATTCAGTACTTC	CASSLDFSAIQYF
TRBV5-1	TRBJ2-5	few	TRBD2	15	TGCGCCAGCAGCTTGGAGCGGGGCTCCCAAGAGACCCAGTACTTC	CASSLERGSQETQYF
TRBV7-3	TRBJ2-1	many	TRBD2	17	TGTGCCAGCAGCTTACATAGCGGACTAGCGGGGACGGGTGAGCAGTTCTTC	CASSLHSGLAGTGEQFF
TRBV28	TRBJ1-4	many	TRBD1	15	TGTGCCAGCAGTACCACAGGGGATGACGGTGAAAAACTGTTTTTT	CASSTTGDDGEKLFF
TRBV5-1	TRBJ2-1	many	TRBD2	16	TGCGCCAGCAGCCTGGGACTAGCGGGGGCGCTGAATGAGCAGTTCTTC	CASSLGLAGALNEQFF
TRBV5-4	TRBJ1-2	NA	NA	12	TGTGCCAGCAGCTCGGACCTTTGGGGCTACACCTTC	CASSSDLWGYTF
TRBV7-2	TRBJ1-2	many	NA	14	TGTGCCAGCAGCTTAGAGGGCAGGGTTTATGGCTACACCTTC	CASSLEGRVYGYTF
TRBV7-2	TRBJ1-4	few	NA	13	TGTGCCAGCAGCGGACAGAATAATGAAAAACTGTTTTTT	CASSGQNNEKLFF
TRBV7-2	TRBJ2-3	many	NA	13	TGTGCCAGCAGCCCGAACCAACGGGATACGCAGTATTTT	CASSPNQRDTQYF
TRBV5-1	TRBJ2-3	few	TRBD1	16	TGCGCCAGCAGCTTGGAAGGGACAGGGGAGGCAGATACGCAGTATTTT	CASSLEGTGEADTQYF
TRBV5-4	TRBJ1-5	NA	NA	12	TGTGCCAGCAGCGATCCGGGGCAACCCCAGCATTTT	CASSDPGQPQHF
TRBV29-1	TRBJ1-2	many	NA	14	TGCAGCTCCCGGCCCCTTGGGGCGAACTATGGCTACACCTTC	CSSRPLGANYGYTF
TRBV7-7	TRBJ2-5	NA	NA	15	TGTGCCAGCAGCTCGGGACCGGCATCCCAAGAGACCCAGTACTTC	CASSSGPASQETQYF
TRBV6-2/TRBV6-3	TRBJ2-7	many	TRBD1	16	TGTGCCAGCAGTACCTCTGCGGGACAGGGGGTTTACGAGCAGTACTTC	CASSTSAGQGVYEQYF
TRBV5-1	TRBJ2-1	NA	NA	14	TGCGCCAGCAGCTTGAACAGGGAAGAGGGTGAGCAGTTCTTC	CASSLNREEGEQFF
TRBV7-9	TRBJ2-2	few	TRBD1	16	TGTGCCAGCACCCAACCGGGACAGGTGAACACCGGGGAGCTGTTTTTT	CASTQPGQVNTGELFF
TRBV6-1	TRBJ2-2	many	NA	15	TGTGCCAGCAGTGTGATCGGGGGCATCACCGGGGAGCTGTTTTTT	CASSVIGGITGELFF
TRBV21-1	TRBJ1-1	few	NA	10	TGTGCCAGCGGCGAGCCCGAAGCTTTCTTT	CASGEPEAFF
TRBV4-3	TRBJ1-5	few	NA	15	TGCGCCAGCAGCCACGACCGGGAGGGAGGTCAGCCCCAGCATTTT	CASSHDREGGQPQHF
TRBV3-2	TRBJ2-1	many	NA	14	TGTGCCAGCAGCCCGCCGGGAATTCTCAATGAGCAGTTCTTC	CASSPPGILNEQFF
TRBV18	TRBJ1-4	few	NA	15	TGTGCCAGCTCACCACCCGGGACACCGAATGAAAAACTGTTTTTT	CASSPPGTPNEKLFF
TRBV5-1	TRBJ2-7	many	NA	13	TGCGCCAGCAGCTTGTCACAGGGCTACGAGCAGTACTTC	CASSLSQGYEQYF
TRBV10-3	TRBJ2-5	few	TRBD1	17	TGTGCCATCAGTGATAGGCAAGGGGGGACAGGGGAAAAGACCCAGTACTTC	CAISDRQGGTGEKTQYF
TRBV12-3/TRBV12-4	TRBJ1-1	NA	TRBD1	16	TGTGCCAGCAGTCCCTCCAGGACAGGGGGCTCTGCTGAAGCTTTCTTT	CASSPSRTGGSAEAFF
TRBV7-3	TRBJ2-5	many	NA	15	TGTGCCAGCAGCTTATGGCACAGGGAAGAAGAGACCCAGTACTTC	CASSLWHREEETQYF
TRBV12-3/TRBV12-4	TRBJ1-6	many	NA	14	TGTGCCAGCAGTTTAAAACCTGATGGGCCACCCCTCCACTTT	CASSLKPDGPPLHF
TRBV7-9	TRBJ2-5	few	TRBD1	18	TGTGCCAGCAGCCCTTCATCCGACTACAGGGGGTCGGGTGAGACCCAGTACTTC	CASSPSSDYRGSGETQYF
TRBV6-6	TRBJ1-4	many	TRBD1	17	TGTGCCAGCAGGCCCACAGGGGCGGGAGGAGGTTATGAAAAACTGTTTTTT	CASRPTGAGGGYEKLFF
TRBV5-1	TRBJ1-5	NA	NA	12	TGCGCCATCAGGGAGGGGAAGCAGCCCCAGCATTTT	CAIREGKQPQHF
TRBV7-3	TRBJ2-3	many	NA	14	TGTGCCAGCAGCTTATCCCCTAGCACAGATACGCAGTATTTT	CASSLSPSTDTQYF
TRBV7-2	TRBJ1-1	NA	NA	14	TGTGCCAGCAGCTTACCCCCATGGAACACTGAAGCTTTCTTT	CASSLPPWNTEAFF
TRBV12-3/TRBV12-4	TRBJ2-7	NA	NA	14	TGTGCCAGCAGGTTCGGAGACGGATCCTACGAGCAGTACTTC	CASRFGDGSYEQYF
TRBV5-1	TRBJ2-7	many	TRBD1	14	TGCGCCAGCAGCTTCCGGACAGGATCGTACGAGCAGTACTTC	CASSFRTGSYEQYF
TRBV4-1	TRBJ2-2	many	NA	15	TGCGCCAGCAGCCAAGACTCAGCGAACACCGGGGAGCTGTTTTTT	CASSQDSANTGELFF
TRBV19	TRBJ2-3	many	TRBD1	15	TGTGCCAGTAGTATGGACAGGGCGAGCACAGATACGCAGTATTTT	CASSMDRASTDTQYF
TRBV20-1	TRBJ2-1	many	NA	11	TGCAGTACCGAACCGGTAAATGAGCAGTTCTTC	CSTEPVNEQFF
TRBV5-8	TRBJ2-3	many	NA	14	TGTGCCAGCAGCTCGGGGACACTCACAGATACGCAGTATTTT	CASSSGTLTDTQYF
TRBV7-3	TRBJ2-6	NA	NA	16	TGTGCCAGCAGCCCCCATGGGGGCTCTGGGGCCAACGTCCTGACTTTC	CASSPHGGSGANVLTF
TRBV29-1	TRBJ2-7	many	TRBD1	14	TGCAGCGTTAACCTAGGGACAGGGGGGGACGAGCAGTACTTC	CSVNLGTGGDEQYF
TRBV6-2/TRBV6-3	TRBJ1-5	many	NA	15	TGTGCCAGCAGTTACTCGATGCAGGGAAATCAGCCCCAGCATTTT	CASSYSMQGNQPQHF
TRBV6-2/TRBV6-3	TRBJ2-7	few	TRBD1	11	TGTGCCAGCAGTCAACGGACAGGGCAGTACTTC	CASSQRTGQYF
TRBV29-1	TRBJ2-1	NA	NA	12	TGCAGCGTTGGTAGGGGGTACAATGAGCAGTTCTTC	CSVGRGYNEQFF
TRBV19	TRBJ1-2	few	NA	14	TGTGCCAGTAGACTGACTAAGGGGCGCCATGGCTACACCTTC	CASRLTKGRHGYTF
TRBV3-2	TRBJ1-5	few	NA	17	TGTGCCAGCAGCCAAGTGAAGGGGGGTAGTAGCAATCAGCCCCAGCATTTT	CASSQVKGGSSNQPQHF
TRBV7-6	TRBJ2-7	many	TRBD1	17	TGTGCCAGCAGCCCGAAGGGTATCAGGGGGCGCCGGTACGAGCAGTACTTC	CASSPKGIRGRRYEQYF
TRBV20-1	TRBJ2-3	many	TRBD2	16	TGCAGTCGACGAACTAGCGGGGGGACCGGCACAGATACGCAGTATTTT	CSRRTSGGTGTDTQYF
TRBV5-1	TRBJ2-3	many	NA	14	TGCGCCAGCAGCTATACTTTCAGCACAGATACGCAGTATTTT	CASSYTFSTDTQYF
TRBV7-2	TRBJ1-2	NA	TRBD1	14	TGTGCCAGCAGCGCGGACAGGGCGATCTATGGCTACACCTTC	CASSADRAIYGYTF
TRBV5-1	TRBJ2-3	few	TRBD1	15	TGCGCCAGCAGCTATGGGACAGGGGCCACAGATACGCAGTATTTT	CASSYGTGATDTQYF
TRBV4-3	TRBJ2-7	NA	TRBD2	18	TGCGCCAGCAGCCAACGAATGACGGGGCTAGCGGGGGCTGGGGAGCAGTACTTC	CASSQRMTGLAGAGEQYF
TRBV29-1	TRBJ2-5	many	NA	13	TGCAGCGCCCCCGTGGACTACCAAGAGACCCAGTACTTC	CSAPVDYQETQYF
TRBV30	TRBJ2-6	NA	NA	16	TGTGCCTCAAGAACAGGTCGGACCCCTGGGGCCAACGTCCTGACTTTC	CASRTGRTPGANVLTF
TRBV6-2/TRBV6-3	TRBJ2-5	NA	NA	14	TGTGCCAGCAGTTTGGGGGGTTTTGGAGAGACCCAGTACTTC	CASSLGGFGETQYF